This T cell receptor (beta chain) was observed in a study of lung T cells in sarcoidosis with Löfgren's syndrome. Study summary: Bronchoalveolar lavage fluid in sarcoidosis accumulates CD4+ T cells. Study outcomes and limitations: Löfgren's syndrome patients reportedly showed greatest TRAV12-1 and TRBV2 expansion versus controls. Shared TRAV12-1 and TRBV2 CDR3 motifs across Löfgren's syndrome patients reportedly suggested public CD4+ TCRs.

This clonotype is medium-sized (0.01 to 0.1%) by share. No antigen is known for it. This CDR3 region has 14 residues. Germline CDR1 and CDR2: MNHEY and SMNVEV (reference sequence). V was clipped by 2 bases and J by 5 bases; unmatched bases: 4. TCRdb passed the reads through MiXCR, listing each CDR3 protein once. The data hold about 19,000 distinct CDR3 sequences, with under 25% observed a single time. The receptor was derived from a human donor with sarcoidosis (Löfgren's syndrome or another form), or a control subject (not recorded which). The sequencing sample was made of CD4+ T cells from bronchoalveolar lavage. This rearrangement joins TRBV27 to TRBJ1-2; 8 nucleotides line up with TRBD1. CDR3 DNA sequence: TGTGCCAGCAGTTTACTAGGACAGGGATATGGCTACACCTTC. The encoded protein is CASSLLGQGYGYTF.